The source of this T cell receptor beta chain is a study of blood T cell repertoires in COVID-19 (dated by TCRdb to about 2020). Study-level background: The collaborator samples originated in the United States, Italy and Spain and spanned the acute and convalescent phases of COVID-19. The prospective study material was composed of cDNA or gDNA derived from T cells, B-cell-depleted T cells, or PBMCs. Subjects who had been exposed to COVID-19, were actively infected with it, or had recovered from it provided the deeply sampled blood TCRbeta repertoires that made up the dataset. The repertoires were released in a freely available public database meant as a resource for research on the immune response to SARS-CoV-2. Samples came from the ongoing ImmuneRACE study (first 160 participants) plus 1,254 subjects from 6 global collaborators. The sample metadata nearly always contained a de-identified subject ID, COVID-19 status, age in years and sex. Where HLA class I and class II types were available, the types were taken from metadata supplied by the sample provider, not from assay-based typing.

As to this clone: Its antigen is currently not known. Base qualities are not recorded, but no much larger clone differs from it by a single base.

Samples from volunteer blood donors who had recovered from COVID-19 were contributed by a second Seattle source. Whole blood was collected in K2EDTA tubes by collaborating institutions according to the institutions' own protocols. For TCRbeta analysis, collaborators shipped samples in one of three forms: frozen whole blood, isolated PBMCs, or DNA extracted from either of those sample types. Reading the germline V gene gives CDR1 SGHTA and CDR2 FQGNSA. V is trimmed back by 5 bases and J by 2 bases, and the junction contains 7 bases that no gene match accounts for. Including cysteine and phenylalanine, the CDR3 has 15 amino acids. Solely the CDR3 DNA is kept, with 45 bases framed from the first base. TCRbeta CDR3 regions were amplified from genomic DNA by means of the immunoSEQ Assay, a bias-controlled multiplex PCR. Processing in the source paper ran as follows. The number of nucleated cells in each sample was estimated by amplification of reference gene primers within the assay. To quantify the absolute abundance of each unique TCRbeta CDR3 rearrangement, sequence reads were collapsed and filtered. For each sample, productive Simpson clonality was calculated as the square root of Simpson's diversity index across productive rearrangements. TCRdb mirrors the immuneACCESS table, restricted to in-frame sequences. Some clones are absent from its copies; in checked studies, under half trace to an unresolved V gene, and the reason for the others is unknown. D and trimming were read from the DNA, whereas the V and J calls and clone size are those reported in that table. This sample gives nearly 350,000 clones in total; approximately 90% of them show up just once. The biggest ten clones account for more than 3% of the sample.

General study outcomes and caveats: The quantity of clinical and demographic metadata differed by source and by participant and was supplied without curation.

The TCR originated in a woman aged 18-29 years who had recovered from COVID-19. The sequencing input was peripheral blood. Recombination joined TRBV7-2 with TRBJ2-3, with 7 bases aligning to TRBD1. The nucleotide sequence reads TGTGCCAGCAGCCCCCTCGACAGGGCCACAGATACGCAGTATTTT. Translated, this is CASSPLDRATDTQYF. The CDR3 plus the reference TRBV7-2 and TRBJ2-3 genes for the other parts give the full variable domain: GAGVSQSPSNKVTEKGKDVELRCDPISGHTALYWYRQSLGQGLEFLIYFQGNSAPDKSGLPSDRFSAERTGGSVSTLTIQRTQQEDSAVYLCASSPLDRATDTQYFGPGTRLTVL.